What follows are 31 T cell receptor beta chains derived from one specimen sequenced in a study of breast tumors, draining lymph nodes, adjacent tissues. The lymph nodes were axillary draining lymph nodes from breast cancer patients. One entry per CDR3 protein results from TCRdb running MiXCR on the multiplex PCR reads. The repertoire holds some 100,000 distinct CDR3 sequences, with 20% to 25% as singletons. Sequenced: axillary lymph node tissue. The receptors derive from a female donor with breast cancer. Some clones in this sample may be carry-over from other donors' samples.

The table lists this clonotype with many counts. The chain combines TRBV7-9 with TRBJ2-3; D gene uncertain. Trimming pared 1 base from V and 6 bases from J, leaving 11 bases between. The CDR3 runs to 14 residues. Germline V gives CDR1 SEHNR, CDR2 FQNEAQ (reference sequence). The CDR3 coding sequence is TGTGCCAGCAGCTTAGGCCCCCACCAGGATACGCAGTATTTT. It specifies CASSLGPHQDTQYF. Full variable domain (remainder filled in from reference TRBV7-9 and TRBJ2-3): DTGVSQNPRHKITKRGQNVTFRCDPISEHNRLYWYRQTLGQGPEFLTYFQNEAQLEKSRLLSDRFSAERPKGSFSTLEIQRTEQGDSAMYLCASSLGPHQDTQYFGPGTRLTVL.

The table lists this clonotype with many counts. The chain recombines TRBV11-2 with TRBJ2-1; D possibly uses TRBD1 or TRBD2 (6 bases each). Germline loops: CDR1 SGHAT, CDR2 FQNNGV. Between the trimmed V and J ends, which lost 5 bases and 8 bases, there was a span of 19 bases. The CDR3 totals 15 residues. The CDR3 coding sequence is TGTGCCAGCAGCCTCCGGGGGCAGGCGATTCATGAGCAGTTCTTC. Translation gives CASSLRGQAIHEQFF.

This clonotype has just one count. This chain links TRBV19 with TRBJ2-7, with TRBD1 matching 7 bases. V dropped 2 bases and J dropped 3; count of bases not matched to a gene: 7. The CDR3 is 15 residues long. Germline CDR1 is LNHDA and CDR2 is SQIVND (reference sequence). In DNA form, the CDR3 reads TGTGCCAGTAGTATATCGGTGGCAGGGGGCTACGAGCAGTACTTC. Its translation is CASSISVAGGYEQYF.

In its sample, this clonotype was seen once. The J gene is TRBJ2-1, the V gene TRBV6-5, with D possibly TRBD2 on 5 matching bases. CDR3 length: 15 amino acids. The germline V and J ends were trimmed by 0 bases and 10 bases, with 16 bases remaining between them. In germline, CDR1 is MNHEY, CDR2 SVGAGI. CDR3 residues: CASSYSGSLGGEQFF. The CDR3 DNA reads as TGTGCCAGCAGTTACTCGGGGTCGCTAGGAGGAGAGCAGTTCTTC.

This clonotype was seen at least ten times. The V call is TRBV3-1, the J call TRBJ1-3; 8 positions match TRBD1. The J segment lost 0 bases and the V segment lost 4 bases, leaving 2 bases of the junction unmatched. The CDR3 runs 15 residues. CDR1 is LGHDT and CDR2 is YNNKEL in the germline V gene (reference sequence). The CDR3 DNA is TGTGCCAGCAGCCGACAGGGGAGCTCTGGAAACACCATATATTTT. Its protein product is CASSRQGSSGNTIYF.

This clonotype was counted ten times or more. The chain recombines TRBV27 with TRBJ2-7; possible D gene TRBD2, 5 bases. V lost 0 bases and J 4 bases, leaving 10 bases between the germline ends. The CDR3 is 14 amino acids. CDR1 is MNHEY, CDR2 SMNVEV, per germline (reference sequence). The CDR3 spells CASSLSSGSYEQYF. The CDR3, as DNA: TGTGCCAGCAGTTTATCGAGTGGGAGTTACGAGCAGTACTTC.

This clonotype was seen a handful of times. This chain joins TRBV20-1 and TRBJ1-1; no clear D. Germline-derived CDR1 and CDR2 are DFQATT and SNEGSKA (reference sequence). This CDR3 has 9 residues. V was pared by 0 bases and J by 11 bases, with 4 bases between. CDR3: CSARDSAFF. In nucleotides, the CDR3 is TGCAGTGCTAGAGACTCCGCTTTCTTT.

This clonotype was seen at least ten times. The chain recombines TRBV5-6 with TRBJ2-3; 8 bases match TRBD1. The CDR3 runs 20 residues. Germline V gene data show CDR1 as SGHDT and CDR2 as YYEEEE. The V segment lost 1 base and the J segment 3 bases; nucleotides outside the gene matches: 19. As DNA, the CDR3 is TGTGCCAGCAGCTTGTTATTTGGACAGGGATACTCCGCGGTGACAGATACGCAGTATTTT. It yields the protein CASSLLFGQGYSAVTDTQYF.

This clonotype was seen repeatedly, ten times or more. The chain uses TRBV29-1 and TRBJ2-1, with D tentatively TRBD1 or TRBD2 (5 bases each). The CDR3 is 16 amino acids. From germline, CDR1 is SQVTM and CDR2 ANQGSEA. V lost 8 bases and J 4 bases, leaving 24 bases between the germline ends. Here the CDR3 reads CSPPLGTAYSYNEQFF. For the CDR3, the DNA is TGCAGCCCACCCCTTGGGACCGCTTACTCATACAATGAGCAGTTCTTC.

At least ten counts were recorded for this clonotype. The J gene is TRBJ2-2, the V gene TRBV7-2, with 7 bases aligning to TRBD1. The CDR3 extends over 14 amino acids. From germline, CDR1 is SGHTA and CDR2 FQGNSA. V shed 5 bases, J shed 7 bases, and the junction held 7 bases outside the gene matches. The CDR3 is CASSHRTGLGELFF. The CDR3 region has the DNA TGTGCCAGCAGCCATAGGACAGGCCTCGGGGAGCTGTTTTTT.

This clonotype was counted ten times or more. The chain carries TRBV9 and TRBJ1-4, with 7 bases identical to TRBD1. The CDR3 covers 15 residues. Germline V gene lookup returns CDR1 SGDLS and CDR2 YYNGEE. Losses at the gene ends were 1 base for V and 4 bases for J; bases not matched to a gene: 4. The CDR3 DNA follows: TGTGCCAGCAGCGTAACACAGGGGTTTAATGAAAAACTGTTTTTT. Translating it yields CASSVTQGFNEKLFF.

This clonotype was observed many times. The chain has TRBV2 and TRBJ2-1; TRBD2 aligns across 8 bases. CDR3 length: 16 residues. Unmatched junction bases numbered 15, after V lost 6 bases and J lost 8 bases. The germline V gene encodes CDR1 SNHLY and CDR2 FYNNEI. The CDR3 DNA sequence: TGTGCCAGCAGCTCGACCCTCAGGACTAGCAGCGATGAGCAGTTCTTC. This sequence encodes CASSSTLRTSSDEQFF.

V is TRBV19 and J is TRBJ2-2; TRBD1 is a possible D gene (5 bases). Germline-derived CDR1 and CDR2 are LNHDA and SQIVND (reference sequence). Trimming removed 8 bases from V and 6 bases from J, with 25 bases in between. This CDR3 region has 17 residues. The CDR3 nucleotides read TGTGCCAGTTGGGGCGGATGGTTTAGGGCAAAGGCCGGGGAGCTGTTTTTT. The encoded protein is CASWGGWFRAKAGELFF.

The chain uses TRBV6-5 and TRBJ2-5, with D hard to call. The CDR3 runs to 16 residues. CDR1 MNHEY and CDR2 SVGAGI come from the germline V gene. The V end lost 0 bases, the J end lost 5 bases, and 16 bases lay between the germline ends. The CDR3: CASSYSPFKSEETQYF. The CDR3 DNA reads TGTGCCAGCAGTTACTCGCCGTTCAAATCGGAGGAGACCCAGTACTTC.

This clonotype was counted at least ten times. Here the CDR3 reads CASTQGFSQRRSYNEQFF. The CDR3, as DNA: TGCGCCAGCACACAGGGCTTCAGCCAGAGACGCTCCTACAATGAGCAGTTCTTC. The chain employs TRBV10-2 and TRBJ2-1, with D tentatively TRBD1 (6 bases). This CDR3 contains 18 residues. Trimming shortened V by 7 bases and J by 0 bases, and 22 bases separated the two germline ends. The germline gives CDR1 WSHSY, CDR2 SAAADI.

This clonotype was detected ten times or more. The chain uses TRBV7-9 and TRBJ2-5; 7 bases agree with TRBD2. There are 14 residues in the CDR3. CDR1 and CDR2 from the germline V gene are SEHNR and FQNEAQ (reference sequence). The J segment lost 1 base and the V segment lost 4 bases, leaving 3 bases of the junction unmatched. The CDR3 loop reads CASSWGGGQETQYF. The CDR3 coding sequence is TGTGCCAGCAGCTGGGGGGGGGGCCAAGAGACCCAGTACTTC. The entire variable domain, with the rest obtained from reference TRBV7-9 and TRBJ2-5, is as follows: DTGVSQNPRHKITKRGQNVTFRCDPISEHNRLYWYRQTLGQGPEFLTYFQNEAQLEKSRLLSDRFSAERPKGSFSTLEIQRTEQGDSAMYLCASSWGGGQETQYFGPGTRLLVL.

This clonotype was observed at least ten times. The chain recombines TRBV5-6 with TRBJ2-7; no definite D call. CDR1 is SGHDT and CDR2 is YYEEEE in the germline V gene. The germline V and J ends were trimmed by 3 bases and 3 bases, with 19 bases remaining between them. CDR3 size: 16 residues. As DNA, the CDR3 is TGTGCCAGCAGCTCCTACCGACTGGTACGGAACTACGAGCAGTACTTC. It specifies CASSSYRLVRNYEQYF.

V gene TRBV11-2 combines with J gene TRBJ1-5, with 7 nucleotides matching TRBD1. The CDR3 covers 15 residues. V lost 5 bases and J lost 2; bases outside the gene matches: 6. Looked up from germline, CDR1 is SGHAT and CDR2 is FQNNGV. The CDR3 here is CASSRTGDGNQPQHF. The CDR3 DNA follows: TGTGCCAGCAGCCGAACAGGGGACGGCAATCAGCCCCAGCATTTT.

This clonotype was recorded many times. DNA for the CDR3: TGCAGCGTTGGCCTCCAGACAGGACACACCTTC. Protein sequence: CSVGLQTGHTF. The chain employs TRBV29-1 and TRBJ1-2; D may be TRBD1 (6 bases). The CDR3 loop spans 11 amino acids. Trimming pared 4 bases from V and 12 bases from J, leaving 15 bases between. In germline, CDR1 is SQVTM, CDR2 ANQGSEA.

This clonotype came up many times. The chain combines TRBV5-1 with TRBJ1-6; possible D gene TRBD1, 5 bases. The germline V and J ends were trimmed by 3 bases and 0 bases, with 10 bases remaining between them. CDR3 length: 16 residues. Per germline, CDR1 SGHRS and CDR2 YFSETQ. CDR3 region: CASSWGVGSYNSPLHF. CDR3 DNA: TGCGCCAGCAGCTGGGGGGTTGGCTCCTATAATTCACCCCTCCACTTT. The whole variable domain, filled in from reference TRBV5-1 and TRBJ1-6, reads KAGVTQTPRYLIKTRGQQVTLSCSPISGHRSVSWYQQTPGQGLQFLFEYFSETQRNKGNFPGRFSGRQFSNSRSEMNVSTLELGDSALYLCASSWGVGSYNSPLHFGNGTRLTVT.

The chain uses TRBV12-3 or TRBV12-4 and TRBJ2-3; 8 bases are a match to TRBD2. The CDR3 covers 15 residues. Trimming at V came to 6 bases and at J to 4 bases, leaving 9 bases not matched to a gene. CDR3 sequence reads: CASSPVAGRPDTQYF. The CDR3 nucleotides are TGTGCCAGCAGCCCGGTAGCGGGACGCCCAGATACGCAGTATTTT.

Notes on this clonotype: This may arise from a read error, as a much more abundant clone is one base away. V and J are TRBV30 and TRBJ1-5; D possibly corresponds to TRBD1 (5 bases). Between the trimmed V and J ends, which lost 5 bases and 4 bases, there was a span of 9 bases. The CDR3 sequence is 12 residues long. The V gene's germline CDR1 is GTSNPN and CDR2 SVGIG (reference sequence). The CDR3 DNA reads TGTGCCTGGGAGAGACAGAATCAGCCCCAGCATTTT. Protein product: CAWERQNQPQHF.

This clonotype has a count of ten or more. V usage is TRBV7-2 and J usage is TRBJ2-1; no clear D. From germline, CDR1 is SGHTA and CDR2 FQGNSA. V lost 2 bases, J lost 1 base, and 9 bases lay in between. The CDR3 length is 15 residues. The CDR3 DNA is TGTGCCAGCAGCTTAAACCGGGCGTCCTACAATGAGCAGTTCTTC. Encoded protein: CASSLNRASYNEQFF.

This clonotype was picked up many times. This chain uses TRBV7-6 with TRBJ1-3; a weak D match, TRBD1 (6 bases). Trimming shortened V by 5 bases and J by 0 bases, and 17 bases separated the two germline ends. CDR1 and CDR2 (germline): SGHVS, FNYEAQ. The CDR3 is 17 amino acids. CDR3 DNA sequence: TGTGCCAGCAGCCCGTCAACAGGGTTGCACTCTGGAAACACCATATATTTT. This sequence encodes CASSPSTGLHSGNTIYF.

This clonotype turned up a few times. This rearrangement joins TRBV28 to TRBJ1-2; no clear D. V was cut by 3 bases and J by 4 bases, with 12 bases left in between. The length of the CDR3 is 14 residues. Germline V CDR1 and CDR2: MDHEN, SYDVKM. This chain's CDR3 is CASSLRGQAYGYTF. For the CDR3, the DNA is TGTGCCAGCAGTTTGAGAGGGCAGGCCTATGGCTACACCTTC.

The genes are TRBV6-1 and TRBJ2-4; the D is unclear. The CDR3 loop spans 15 amino acids. Germline V gene sequence: CDR1 MNHNS, CDR2 SASEGT. Trimming stripped 6 bases from V and 1 base from J, with 13 bases between. The CDR3 nucleotides read TGTGCCAGCAGAGAGTCGGTGTCGGCCAAAAACATTCAGTACTTC. Translated, it gives CASRESVSAKNIQYF.

This clonotype was seen a few times. CDR3 amino acids: CASSLQRRTSGYTF. In nucleotides, the CDR3 is TGTGCCAGCAGTTTACAGCGCCGCACTTCTGGCTACACCTTC. The chain has TRBV28 and TRBJ1-2; D not resolved. The germline V gene has CDR1 MDHEN and CDR2 SYDVKM. V shed 2 bases and J shed 7 bases, with 14 bases lying between them. The CDR3 has 14 residues.

This clonotype was observed many times. The rearrangement links TRBV2 to TRBJ2-3; 10 bases map to TRBD1. In germline, CDR1 is SNHLY, CDR2 FYNNEI. With 11 bases clipped from V and 4 bases from J, the junction kept 6 bases outside the gene matches. The CDR3 is 13 residues long. The CDR3 loop is CAGDRGLSDTQYF. In nucleotides, the CDR3 is TGTGCCGGGGACAGGGGATTGTCAGATACGCAGTATTTT.

This clonotype was counted many times. The chain links TRBV6-1 to TRBJ1-5, with TRBD1 matching over 11 bases. With 3 bases clipped from V and 6 bases from J, the junction kept 1 base outside the gene matches. Germline CDR1 reads MNHNS; CDR2 reads SASEGT. This CDR3 contains 14 residues. The CDR3 DNA follows: TGTGCCAGCAGTGAGGGACAGGGGGGTCAGCCCCAGCATTTT. Translation gives CASSEGQGGQPQHF.

This clonotype appeared many times. The V and J genes are TRBV11-3 and TRBJ1-5, with D perhaps TRBD1 (6 bases). Germline V lookup: CDR1 SGHNT, CDR2 YENEEA. The CDR3 has 15 amino acids. V lost 1 base and J lost 6, with 13 bases in between. In nucleotides, the CDR3 is TGTGCCAGCAGCTTAGGAGTCAGGGGAGGTCAGCCCCAGCATTTT. Its protein product is CASSLGVRGGQPQHF.

This clonotype was detected ten times or more. The chain uses TRBV4-1 and TRBJ1-2; a possible D gene is TRBD1 (5 bases). V was trimmed by 1 base and J by 8 bases, leaving 5 bases between them. The CDR3 is 11 amino acids. Germline CDR1 reads MGHRA; CDR2 reads YSYEKL. The CDR3 loop reads CASSQGGGYTF. For the CDR3, the DNA is TGCGCCAGCAGCCAAGGGGGGGGCTACACCTTC.